This T cell receptor (beta chain) was observed in a study of cytomegalovirus exposure and HLA in healthy donors. Whole-study results and caveats: According to the study, 150 to 200 TCR beta chains were cytomegalovirus-associated. For cytomegalovirus status, the classifier reportedly gave diagnoses with high specificity and sensitivity.

Of note for this clone: The antigen remains undetermined.

PCR was performed using 60 Vbeta and 13 Jbeta primers. Clones were sequenced by immunoSEQ multiplex PCR, and TCRdb holds only the in-frame ones, with some missing. This table has roughly 170,000 clones, approximately 77% appearing once. The CDR3 runs to 13 residues. Per germline, CDR1 SGDLS and CDR2 YYNGEE. Between the trimmed V and J ends, which lost 0 bases and 9 bases, there was a span of 10 bases. This receptor was taken from a female donor in good health and CMV-seronegative. The sequencing input was PBMCs. The V call is TRBV9, the J call TRBJ2-1, with no clear D. The CDR3 here is CASSVAYTGEQFF. The CDR3 nucleotides are TGTGCCAGCAGCGTAGCCTACACGGGTGAGCAGTTCTTC.